The sequence of this T cell receptor (beta chain) was determined in a study of cytomegalovirus exposure and HLA in healthy donors. Use of 60 Vbeta and 13 Jbeta primers characterized the PCR. Using immunoSEQ multiplex PCR, the repertoire was profiled, and TCRdb retains in-frame clones only, with some absent. The table lists roughly 100,000 clones, 76% of them singletons. This clone appeared a single time. What it binds is unknown. V lost 2 bases and J 4 bases, leaving 11 bases between the germline ends. This CDR3 region has 14 residues. In germline, CDR1 is SEHNR, CDR2 FQNEAQ (reference sequence). Study results and limitations: The only immune exposure information that was available was CMV serostatus. For TCR beta chains, V- and J-gene trimming was later linked to a missense DCLRE1C variant. Researchers catalogued 160 or so TCR beta chains as cytomegalovirus-associated.

The genes are TRBV7-9 and TRBJ1-2; maybe TRBD1 (6 bases). The receptor was isolated from a man in his forties or fifties in good health and CMV-seronegative. Sequenced material: PBMCs. CDR3 sequence: CASSLTGQIYGYTF. The CDR3 region has the DNA TGTGCCAGCAGCTTAACAGGACAGATCTATGGCTACACCTTC.